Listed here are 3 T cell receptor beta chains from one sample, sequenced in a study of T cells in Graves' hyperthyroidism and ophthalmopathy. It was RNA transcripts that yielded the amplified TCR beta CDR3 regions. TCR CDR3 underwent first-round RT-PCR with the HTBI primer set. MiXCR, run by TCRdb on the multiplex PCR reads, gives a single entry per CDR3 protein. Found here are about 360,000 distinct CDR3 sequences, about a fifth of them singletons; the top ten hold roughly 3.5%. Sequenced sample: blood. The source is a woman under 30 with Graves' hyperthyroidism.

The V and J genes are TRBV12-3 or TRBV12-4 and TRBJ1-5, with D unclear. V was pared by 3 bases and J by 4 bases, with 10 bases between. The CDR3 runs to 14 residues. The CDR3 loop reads CASSLLGKNQPQHF. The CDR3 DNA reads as TGTGCCAGCAGTTTGTTGGGAAAAAATCAGCCCCAGCATTTT.

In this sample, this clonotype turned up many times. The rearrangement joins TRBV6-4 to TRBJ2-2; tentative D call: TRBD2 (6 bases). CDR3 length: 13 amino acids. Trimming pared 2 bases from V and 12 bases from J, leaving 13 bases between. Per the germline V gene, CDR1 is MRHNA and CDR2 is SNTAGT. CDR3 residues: CASSDRDSSKLFF. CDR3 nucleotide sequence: TGTGCCAGCAGTGACCGGGACTCCTCGAAGCTGTTTTTT.

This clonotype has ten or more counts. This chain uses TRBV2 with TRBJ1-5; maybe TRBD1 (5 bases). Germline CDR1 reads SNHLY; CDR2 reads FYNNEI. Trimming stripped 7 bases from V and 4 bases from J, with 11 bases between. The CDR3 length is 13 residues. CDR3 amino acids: CASTGPPNQPQHF. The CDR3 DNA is TGTGCCAGCACGGGGCCTCCAAATCAGCCCCAGCATTTT. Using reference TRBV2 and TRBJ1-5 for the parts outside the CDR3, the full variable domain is EPEVTQTPSHQVTQMGQEVILRCVPISNHLYFYWYRQILGQKVEFLVSFYNNEISEKSEIFDDQFSVERPDGSNFTLKIRSTKLEDSAMYFCASTGPPNQPQHFGDGTRLSIL.